This T cell receptor (beta chain) was identified during a study of blood T cell repertoires in COVID-19. At the level of the study: The study drew acute and convalescent COVID-19 samples from the United States, Italy and Spain.

In the original workflow: From reference gene primer amplification, estimates of nucleated cell counts were derived. Method: immunoSEQ multiplex PCR; TCRdb's copy keeps in-frame clones and lacks some. V and J calls and clone size are those listed in that table; D and trimming were worked out from the DNA. The profile shows 99,000 or so clones, almost 90% of them singletons. This CDR3 region has 14 residues. Looked up from germline, CDR1 is SGDLS and CDR2 is YYNGEE. The ends lost 0 bases at V and 5 bases at J; junction bases unmatched: 3. This receptor was taken from a man in his fifties or sixties with COVID-19, enrolled during active disease. The rearrangement joins TRBV9 to TRBJ2-3; 7 bases fit TRBD1. The sequencing sample was made of peripheral blood. The CDR3 DNA is TGTGCCAGCAGCGTAGGACAGGGCAGAGATACGCAGTATTTT. It translates to CASSVGQGRDTQYF.